This is a list of T cell receptor beta chains from one sample in a study of shared clonotypes between healthy human individuals. TCRdb's table, derived via immunoSEQ multiplex PCR, lists solely in-frame clones and lacks some. The profile shows about 2.1 million clones, about 92% of them singletons. The sequencing sample was made of naive CD8+ T cells from PBMCs. These receptors all come from a man younger than 30 in good health. Some clones in this sample may be carry-over from other donors' samples. Both conserved end residues are part of each CDR3. The order of the fields is V gene, clone size, J gene, D gene, CDR3 protein, CDR3 DNA. The D gene is left open where the match is weak. Clone size is not always given. Where it is, it says once, few, many or a class for expanded clones.

TRBV28	-	TRBJ2-3	-	CASSGTDEGRPQYF	TGTGCCAGCAGTGGGACTGATGAGGGGAGACCGCAGTATTTT
TRBV7-9	-	TRBJ2-1	-	CASSSAGTRGYNEQFF	TGTGCCAGCAGCTCAGCCGGGACGAGGGGGTACAATGAGCAGTTCTTC
TRBV7-2	-	TRBJ1-2	-	CASSPAENYGYTF	TGTGCCAGCAGCCCAGCCGAGAACTATGGCTACACCTTC
TRBV14	-	TRBJ2-4	-	CASSLGSRPKNIQYF	TGTGCCAGCAGCTTGGGGAGCCGGCCCAAAAACATTCAGTACTTC
TRBV9	-	TRBJ1-3	TRBD1	CASSAGPGQGVGNTIYF	TGTGCCAGCAGCGCGGGTCCGGGACAGGGGGTTGGAAACACCATATATTTT
TRBV13	once	TRBJ2-7	-	CASSPRDGSYEQYF	TGTGCCAGCAGCCCCCGGGACGGATCCTACGAGCAGTACTTC
TRBV7-6	-	TRBJ1-1	-	CASSVDIQNTEAFF	TGTGCCAGCAGCGTAGACATACAGAACACTGAAGCTTTCTTT
TRBV14	-	TRBJ2-7	-	CASSQEDPGSYEQYF	TGTGCCAGCAGCCAAGAGGATCCAGGGTCCTACGAGCAGTACTTC
TRBV27	-	TRBJ1-5	-	CASSSGTLGPQHF	TGTGCCAGCAGCTCCGGGACCCTCGGGCCCCAGCATTTT
TRBV19	-	TRBJ2-7	TRBD2	CASSISGLAGTLSYEQYF	TGTGCCAGTAGTATATCAGGACTAGCGGGAACCCTCTCCTACGAGCAGTACTTC
TRBV10-3	-	TRBJ2-7	-	CAISEPALSEPYEQYF	TGTGCCATCAGTGAACCCGCCCTGAGCGAGCCCTACGAGCAGTACTTC
TRBV4-2	-	TRBJ2-2	-	CASSQFFGEATGELFF	TGTGCCAGCAGCCAGTTTTTTGGTGAGGCCACCGGGGAGCTGTTTTTT
TRBV9	-	TRBJ1-3	-	CASSVGGSSGNTIYF	TGTGCCAGCAGCGTAGGCGGCAGCTCTGGAAACACCATATATTTT
TRBV18	-	TRBJ2-3	TRBD2	CASSAELAADTDTQYF	TGTGCCAGCTCAGCGGAGCTAGCGGCAGACACAGATACGCAGTATTTT
TRBV6-4	-	TRBJ1-1	TRBD1	CASSVGTGGTEAFF	TGTGCCAGCAGTGTCGGGACAGGGGGGACTGAAGCTTTCTTT
TRBV7-2	-	TRBJ1-1	-	CASSLGGTLNTEAFF	TGTGCCAGCAGCTTAGGAGGGACACTGAACACTGAAGCTTTCTTT
TRBV4-3	-	TRBJ2-7	TRBD1	CASSHRTGRTYEQYF	TGCGCCAGCAGCCACCGGACAGGGCGTACCTACGAGCAGTACTTC
TRBV27	-	TRBJ2-4	TRBD1	CASSLGSGTGGDVAKNIQYF	TGTGCCAGCAGTTTAGGTTCGGGGACAGGGGGCGATGTGGCCAAAAACATTCAGTACTTC
TRBV21-1	once	TRBJ2-7	-	CASSPKQYF	TGTGCCAGCAGCCCCAAGCAGTACTTC
TRBV4-1	-	TRBJ1-2	-	CASSREERRNLDGYTF	TGCGCCAGCAGCCGGGAGGAGAGACGGAACCTAGATGGCTACACCTTC
TRBV27	-	TRBJ2-7	-	CASSLSGGRSSYEQYF	TGTGCCAGCAGTTTATCCGGCGGCAGAAGCTCCTACGAGCAGTACTTC
TRBV27	-	TRBJ2-1	TRBD2	CASSQTSGGYNEQFF	TGTGCCAGCAGCCAAACTAGCGGGGGATACAATGAGCAGTTCTTC
TRBV6-7	-	TRBJ2-3	TRBD2	CASSYVRGVQDTQYF	TGTGCCAGCAGTTACGTCCGGGGGGTTCAGGATACGCAGTATTTT
TRBV7-2	-	TRBJ2-3	TRBD2	CASSQGTSGTDTQYF	TGTGCCAGCAGCCAGGGGACTAGCGGCACAGATACGCAGTATTTT
TRBV30	-	TRBJ1-3	-	CAWSVGGGEGYSGNTIYF	TGTGCCTGGAGTGTAGGAGGTGGAGAGGGATACTCTGGAAACACCATATATTTT
TRBV28	few	TRBJ1-1	TRBD1	CASSPRTGANTEAFF	TGTGCCAGCAGTCCAAGGACAGGGGCGAACACTGAAGCTTTCTTT
TRBV5-4	-	TRBJ2-1	TRBD2	CASSSLAGDSSEQFF	TGTGCCAGCAGCTCATTAGCGGGAGACTCCAGTGAGCAGTTCTTC
TRBV7-8	-	TRBJ1-2	-	CASSQPGGVDGYTF	TGTGCCAGCAGCCAACCGGGAGGTGTGGATGGCTACACCTTC
TRBV28	-	TRBJ2-7	TRBD1	CASSFEAGGSYEQYF	TGTGCCAGCAGTTTCGAGGCAGGGGGCTCCTACGAGCAGTACTTC
TRBV5-4	-	TRBJ2-1	-	CASSFGGAEQFF	TGTGCCAGCAGCTTTGGGGGGGCTGAGCAGTTCTTC
TRBV5-6	once	TRBJ2-7	TRBD1	CASSHKRDRVDEQYF	TGTGCCAGCAGCCACAAGAGGGACAGGGTGGACGAGCAGTACTTC
TRBV6-1	-	TRBJ1-1	TRBD1	CASRLTGAVTEAFF	TGTGCCAGCCGGCTGACAGGGGCCGTCACTGAAGCTTTCTTT
TRBV2	-	TRBJ2-1	-	CASIPTGMEQFF	TGTGCCAGCATCCCCACGGGTATGGAGCAGTTCTTC
TRBV5-4	-	TRBJ2-7	-	CASSLLADPPYEQYF	TGTGCCAGCAGCTTGCTCGCGGACCCTCCCTACGAGCAGTACTTC
TRBV7-9	-	TRBJ2-3	TRBD2	CASSHLTSGLTDTQYF	TGTGCCAGCAGCCACCTAACTAGCGGACTCACAGATACGCAGTATTTT
TRBV4-2	-	TRBJ2-7	-	CASSHTEAYEQYF	TGTGCCAGCAGCCACACAGAAGCCTACGAGCAGTACTTC
TRBV6-6	-	TRBJ2-7	-	CASSNPPERKTYEQYF	TGTGCCAGCAGTAACCCCCCGGAGAGGAAGACCTACGAGCAGTACTTC
TRBV7-9	-	TRBJ1-4	-	CASSFRADTNEKLFF	TGTGCCAGCAGCTTCCGGGCCGACACTAATGAAAAACTGTTTTTT
TRBV27	-	TRBJ2-1	-	CASRIVGGTEQFF	TGTGCCAGCAGAATAGTAGGGGGGACTGAGCAGTTCTTC
TRBV9	-	TRBJ1-1	-	CASRSGRGNTEAFF	TGTGCCAGCAGGTCAGGGAGGGGGAACACTGAAGCTTTCTTT
TRBV15	once	TRBJ2-7	TRBD2	CATSSSGRGYEQYF	TGTGCCACCAGCAGTAGCGGGAGGGGCTACGAGCAGTACTTC
TRBV28	-	TRBJ1-4	-	CASRRATDPAEKLFF	TGTGCCAGCAGACGCGCGACAGATCCGGCCGAAAAACTGTTTTTT
TRBV6-5	-	TRBJ2-3	-	CASRKLRTSTDTQYF	TGTGCCAGCAGGAAACTCAGGACTAGCACAGATACGCAGTATTTT
TRBV6-5	-	TRBJ1-2	-	CAISDSYGYTF	TGTGCCATCAGTGACTCCTATGGCTACACCTTC
TRBV27	-	TRBJ2-1	TRBD2	CASSFLLLAGNYNEQFF	TGTGCCAGCAGTTTCCTCTTGCTAGCGGGCAATTACAATGAGCAGTTCTTC
TRBV19	-	TRBJ2-4	-	CASSKDLAKNIQYF	TGTGCCAGTAGTAAAGACCTAGCCAAAAACATTCAGTACTTC
TRBV28	-	TRBJ1-5	TRBD1	CASSFRQGARSVYSNQPQHF	TGTGCCAGCAGTTTTCGACAGGGGGCGAGGTCGGTCTATAGCAATCAGCCCCAGCATTTT
TRBV5-6	-	TRBJ1-2	-	CASSFMTEYGYTF	TGTGCCAGCAGCTTCATGACCGAGTATGGCTACACCTTC
TRBV5-4	once	TRBJ1-1	TRBD1	CASSALDRGRTEAFF	TGTGCCAGCAGCGCCCTAGACAGGGGGCGCACTGAAGCTTTCTTT
TRBV7-9	-	TRBJ1-3	-	CASSPWEGAIGNTIYF	TGTGCCAGCAGCCCCTGGGAGGGAGCCATCGGAAACACCATATATTTT
TRBV19	-	TRBJ2-1	-	CASSKGIYNEQFF	TGTGCCAGTAGTAAGGGGATATACAATGAGCAGTTCTTC
TRBV7-6	-	TRBJ2-3	-	CASSLGVVRGTDTQYF	TGTGCCAGCAGCTTAGGGGTAGTACGGGGCACAGATACGCAGTATTTT
TRBV27	-	TRBJ2-7	TRBD2	CASSLSWDWTSSYEQYF	TGTGCCAGCAGTTTATCCTGGGACTGGACTAGCTCCTACGAGCAGTACTTC
TRBV10-2	-	TRBJ1-5	-	CASSGGNRNQPQHF	TGCGCCAGCAGTGGGGGGAATCGGAATCAGCCCCAGCATTTT
TRBV4-1	-	TRBJ2-7	TRBD1	CASSQTGYYEQYF	TGCGCCAGCAGCCAGACAGGGTACTACGAGCAGTACTTC
TRBV6-5	-	TRBJ1-1	TRBD1	CASTLQGANTEAFF	TGTGCCAGCACCTTACAGGGGGCGAACACTGAAGCTTTCTTT
TRBV6-6	-	TRBJ1-1	-	CASSYFSTEAFF	TGTGCCAGCAGTTACTTTAGCACTGAAGCTTTCTTT
TRBV9	once	TRBJ2-7	TRBD2	CASSPGAGPKDESYEQYF	TGTGCCAGCAGCCCAGGAGCGGGACCAAAGGATGAGTCCTACGAGCAGTACTTC
TRBV7-9	few	TRBJ1-2	-	CASSLAESGYTF	TGTGCCAGCAGCTTAGCTGAGTCTGGCTACACCTTC
TRBV9	-	TRBJ2-3	-	CASSVEGGGSTDTQYF	TGTGCCAGCAGCGTAGAGGGCGGAGGGAGCACAGATACGCAGTATTTT